A selection of T cell receptor beta chains follows, all from one sample in a study of shared clonotypes between healthy human individuals. Sequencing used immunoSEQ multiplex PCR; TCRdb keeps in-frame clones, though not all of them. Of about 2 million clones in the sample, 85% to 95% were seen once. The specimen sequenced was naive CD4+ T cells sorted from blood. These receptors were collected from a man between 18 and 35 years old in good health. The CDR3 runs from the conserved cysteine through the conserved F or W. D genes are given only for firm matches. Size is stated for part of the rows, as once, few or many counts, or as a class when the clone is expanded.

>-|TRBV30|-|TRBJ2-2
CAWSPPGRIRAGELFF
TGTGCCTGGAGCCCTCCTGGTCGGATTCGGGCCGGGGAGCTGTTTTTT
>-|TRBV18|TRBD2|TRBJ2-3
CASSLGIAGAGTDTQYF
TGTGCCAGCTCACTAGGGATAGCGGGAGCCGGCACAGATACGCAGTATTTT
>-|TRBV7-9|TRBD1|TRBJ2-7
CASSLAPGTGPPVGYF
TGTGCCAGCAGCTTAGCCCCCGGGACAGGCCCCCCGGTTGGGTACTTC
>-|TRBV7-2|-|TRBJ2-5
CASSRGREETQYF
TGTGCCAGCAGCCGGGGCAGGGAAGAGACCCAGTACTTC
>-|TRBV4-3|-|TRBJ1-3
CASSQDFQGKGNTIYF
TGCGCCAGCAGCCAAGACTTTCAGGGGAAGGGAAACACCATATATTTT
>-|TRBV28|TRBD1|TRBJ2-7
CASSRGQVPYEQYF
TGTGCCAGCAGTAGGGGACAGGTTCCCTACGAGCAGTACTTC
>-|TRBV11-3|-|TRBJ2-3
CASSLGAGVYTDTQYF
TGTGCCAGCAGCTTAGGCGCCGGGGTCTACACAGATACGCAGTATTTT
>-|TRBV18|-|TRBJ1-5
CASSPSAVDQPQHF
TGTGCCAGCTCACCTTCAGCAGTTGATCAGCCCCAGCATTTT
>-|TRBV2|-|TRBJ1-4
CASGRREDEKLFF
TGTGCCAGCGGTCGGAGGGAGGATGAAAAACTGTTTTTT
>-|TRBV5-1|TRBD1|TRBJ2-3
CASRTGTVNTDTQYF
TGCGCCAGCAGGACAGGGACGGTAAACACAGATACGCAGTATTTT
>-|TRBV30|-|TRBJ1-2
CAWSVGQGHGYTF
TGTGCCTGGAGTGTAGGGCAGGGGCATGGCTACACCTTC
>-|TRBV10-3|-|TRBJ2-7
CAISPGATPREQYF
TGTGCCATCAGCCCCGGGGCTACCCCTCGCGAGCAGTACTTC
>-|TRBV6-5|TRBD2|TRBJ2-5
CASSYSGTSQETQYF
TGTGCCAGCAGTTACTCGGGGACTAGCCAAGAGACCCAGTACTTC
>-|TRBV6-5|TRBD1|TRBJ1-1
CATRGNMNTEAFF
TGTGCCACCAGGGGGAACATGAACACTGAAGCTTTCTTT
>-|TRBV2|-|TRBJ1-1
CASLARNTEAFF
TGTGCCAGTTTAGCCCGGAACACTGAAGCTTTCTTT
>-|TRBV7-2|-|TRBJ2-2
CASSPTRGGAGELFF
TGTGCCAGCAGCCCGACCCGGGGAGGCGCCGGGGAGCTGTTTTTT
>-|TRBV28|-|TRBJ1-2
CAIRGRGGTFYYGYTF
TGTGCCATCCGCGGCCGGGGTGGAACCTTTTACTATGGCTACACCTTC
>-|TRBV6-1|TRBD2|TRBJ2-1
CASSVLAGGQVEQFF
TGTGCCAGCAGTGTACTAGCGGGGGGGCAGGTTGAGCAGTTCTTC
>-|TRBV6-6|-|TRBJ1-6
CASSYGGGTLHF
TGTGCCAGCAGTTACGGTGGGGGAACCCTCCACTTT
>-|TRBV7-9|-|TRBJ2-2
CASSLVTGELFF
TGTGCCAGCAGCTTAGTTACCGGGGAGCTGTTTTTT
>-|TRBV18|-|TRBJ2-7
CASSQGGEQYF
TGTGCCAGCTCCCAGGGGGGCGAGCAGTACTTC
>-|TRBV10-3|TRBD2|TRBJ2-5
CAISESAGEETQYF
TGTGCCATCAGTGAGTCTGCGGGGGAAGAGACCCAGTACTTC
>once|TRBV11-2|-|TRBJ1-1
CASSFLRGGTEAFF
TGTGCCAGCAGCTTTCTCCGGGGGGGCACTGAAGCTTTCTTT
>-|TRBV6-6|-|TRBJ2-1
CASSPSDNEQFF
TGTGCCAGCAGTCCATCAGACAATGAGCAGTTCTTC
>once|TRBV14|TRBD1|TRBJ2-1
CASSRQGVKGNEQFF
TGTGCCAGCAGTCGACAGGGAGTTAAGGGCAATGAGCAGTTCTTC
>-|TRBV10-1|-|TRBJ2-3
CASSDGGQGTDTQYF
TGCGCCAGCAGCGATGGGGGGCAAGGGACAGATACGCAGTATTTT
>-|TRBV5-1|-|TRBJ2-3
CASSLADATDTQYF
TGCGCCAGCAGCTTGGCCGACGCCACAGATACGCAGTATTTT
>-|TRBV11-2|-|TRBJ1-2
CASSLVRSTNYGYTF
TGTGCCAGCAGCTTAGTTCGGTCGACTAACTATGGCTACACCTTC
>once|TRBV28|-|TRBJ2-7
CASSLAGFVYEQYF
TGTGCCAGCAGTTTAGCAGGTTTTGTTTACGAGCAGTACTTC
>-|TRBV6-1|-|TRBJ1-5
CASSERDQPQHF
TGTGCCAGCAGTGAACGGGATCAGCCCCAGCATTTT
>-|TRBV9|TRBD2|TRBJ2-5
CASSVGLAGHYLQETQYF
TGTGCCAGCAGCGTAGGACTAGCGGGACACTACCTTCAAGAGACCCAGTACTTC
>-|TRBV10-3|-|TRBJ1-1
CAISDHNTEAFF
TGTGCCATCAGTGATCACAACACTGAAGCTTTCTTT
>-|TRBV11-2|-|TRBJ1-6
CASSLEWPPLHF
TGTGCCAGCAGCTTAGAGTGGCCACCCCTCCACTTT
>once|TRBV5-1|TRBD1|TRBJ1-1
CASSLRQGGRGNTEAFF
TGCGCCAGCAGCTTGAGACAGGGCGGCCGAGGAAACACTGAAGCTTTCTTT
>-|TRBV5-4|TRBD1|TRBJ2-5
CASSLDRGSETQYF
TGTGCCAGCAGCTTGGACAGGGGTTCAGAGACCCAGTACTTC
>-|TRBV5-5|-|TRBJ2-7
CASSSLGVLYEQYF
TGTGCCAGCAGCTCCCTGGGGGTGCTCTACGAGCAGTACTTC
>-|TRBV9|-|TRBJ2-3
CASSTGWDDTQYF
TGTGCCAGCAGTACGGGATGGGACGATACGCAGTATTTT
>-|TRBV7-6|-|TRBJ2-7
CASSLGGTRSYEQYF
TGTGCCAGCAGCTTAGGGGGGACTCGCTCCTACGAGCAGTACTTC
>-|TRBV27|-|TRBJ1-2
CASSLTVGSGYTF
TGTGCCAGCAGTTTAACGGTGGGCTCAGGCTACACCTTC
>-|TRBV10-1|-|TRBJ1-2
CASSKGDRYGYTF
TGCGCCAGCAGTAAGGGGGATCGCTATGGCTACACCTTC
>-|TRBV2|TRBD2|TRBJ2-1
CASSVNLAGGTEQFF
TGTGCCAGCAGTGTTAATCTAGCGGGGGGAACTGAGCAGTTCTTC
>few|TRBV6-6|TRBD1|TRBJ2-2
CASSFDRVNTGELFF
TGTGCCAGCAGTTTCGACAGGGTGAACACCGGGGAGCTGTTTTTT
>-|TRBV2|-|TRBJ2-5
CASRANQETQYF
TGTGCCAGCAGAGCGAATCAAGAGACCCAGTACTTC
>-|TRBV6-5|-|TRBJ1-1
CASSFTHGPNTEAFF
TGTGCCAGCAGTTTCACCCACGGACCGAACACTGAAGCTTTCTTT
>-|TRBV27|-|TRBJ2-7
CASSPPVQGNYEQYF
TGTGCCAGCAGTCCGCCGGTGCAGGGGAACTACGAGCAGTACTTC
>-|TRBV7-3|-|TRBJ2-7
CASSLQGPPGEQYF
TGTGCCAGCAGCTTACAGGGCCCCCCAGGGGAGCAGTACTTC
>-|TRBV5-4|-|TRBJ2-3
CASSLRQGTDTQYF
TGTGCCAGCAGCTTGCGGCAGGGCACAGATACGCAGTATTTT
>-|TRBV5-6|-|TRBJ1-2
CASSLADFTGYTF
TGTGCCAGCAGCTTGGCCGATTTTACTGGCTACACCTTC
>-|TRBV9|-|TRBJ2-1
CASSVVSDSYNEQFF
TGTGCCAGCAGCGTAGTGTCAGATTCCTACAATGAGCAGTTCTTC
>-|TRBV5-8|-|TRBJ1-6
CASSSRSSSPLHF
TGTGCCAGCAGCTCTCGTAGTTCTTCACCCCTCCACTTT
>-|TRBV19|-|TRBJ1-5
CASRTATVSNQPQHF
TGTGCCAGTAGGACCGCCACGGTTAGCAATCAGCCCCAGCATTTT
>-|TRBV5-1|-|TRBJ1-4
CASSTQTTGNEKLFF
TGCGCCAGCAGCACACAAACAACGGGTAATGAAAAACTGTTTTTT
>-|TRBV5-5|TRBD2|TRBJ2-7
CASSLEGTSSYEQYF
TGTGCCAGCAGCTTGGAAGGGACTAGCTCTTACGAGCAGTACTTC